These 10 T cell receptor beta chains originate from one sample sequenced in a study of beta chain features in type 1 diabetes. TCRB transcripts that were expressed got sequenced, as all of the isolated RNA had been reverse transcribed. Here immunoSEQ multiplex PCR was the method, and the copy in TCRdb shows in-frame clones only, minus some. The sample holds about 350,000 clones, less than 20% seen once. Sequencing was performed on naive CD4+ T cells from blood. These receptor sequences come from a woman aged 18-29 years in good health.

The chain is built from TRBV5-1 and TRBJ1-6, with 7 bases lining up with TRBD1. Trimming cost V 4 bases and J 4 bases; bases outside gene matches: 5. Germline CDR1 and CDR2: SGHRS and YFSETQ. This CDR3 has 15 residues. As DNA, the CDR3 is TGCGCCAGCAGCCGACGGGGACAGTATAATTCACCCCTCCACTTT. Its translation is CASSRRGQYNSPLHF.

The V call is TRBV29-1, the J call TRBJ2-3; 10 nucleotides line up with TRBD2. Losses at the gene ends were 7 bases for V and 6 bases for J; bases not matched to a gene: 7. The CDR3 covers 13 residues. The germline CDR1 and CDR2 sequences are SQVTM and ANQGSEA. CDR3 bases: TGCAGCGGAACTAGCGGGGAAGGGGATACGCAGTATTTT. It encodes CSGTSGEGDTQYF.

The sample holds a few counts of this clone. This chain connects TRBV4-1 to TRBJ2-5; tentatively, D is TRBD2 (5 bases). This CDR3 region has 15 residues. V was shortened by 4 bases and J by 5 bases, with 17 bases between the two germline ends. CDR1 is MGHRA, CDR2 YSYEKL, per germline. CDR3 sequence (DNA): TGCGCCAGCAGCCGAAACCGGGATCCCGGGGAGACCCAGTACTTC. Protein: CASSRNRDPGETQYF.

This clone was seen ten or more times. Other DNA sequences in the sample encode the same CDR3. V gene TRBV30 combines with J gene TRBJ2-3; D gene unclear. This CDR3 is built from 11 residues. V dropped 0 bases and J dropped 7 bases, with 5 bases sitting between them. Germline V gene sequence: CDR1 GTSNPN, CDR2 SVGIG (reference sequence). The CDR3 DNA sequence: TGTGCCTGGAGTGTACTAAATACGCAGTATTTT. Protein sequence: CAWSVLNTQYF.

This clone came up a few times. This chain links TRBV9 with TRBJ1-6; the D is unclear. The V and J ends lost 0 bases and 15 bases respectively, with 10 bases between them. Germline V gene sequence: CDR1 SGDLS, CDR2 YYNGEE. The length of the CDR3 is 12 residues. CDR3 coding DNA: TGTGCCAGCAGCGTAGGGACCCGGGGCCTCCACTTT. It translates to CASSVGTRGLHF.

The chain couples TRBV6-1 to TRBJ2-5; no clear D gene. This CDR3 contains 13 residues. V gave up 4 bases and J gave up 5 bases, with 11 bases separating them. From germline, CDR1 is MNHNS and CDR2 SASEGT. The CDR3 spells CASSGSPRETQYF. In DNA form, the CDR3 reads TGTGCCAGCAGTGGTTCCCCTAGGGAGACCCAGTACTTC.

A few counts support this clone. This chain uses TRBV18 with TRBJ2-3; 7 nucleotides line up with TRBD1. V lost 3 bases, J lost 0 bases, and 3 bases stayed unmatched. The germline gives CDR1 KGHSH, CDR2 LQKENI. The CDR3 is made up of 15 amino acids. CDR3 protein: CASSPTGQSTDTQYF. DNA for the CDR3: TGTGCCAGCTCACCTACGGGACAGAGCACAGATACGCAGTATTTT. The full variable domain, its missing parts supplied by reference TRBV18 and TRBJ2-3, is NAGVMQNPRHLVRRRGQEARLRCSPMKGHSHVYWYRQLPEEGLKFMVYLQKENIIDESGMPKERFSAEFPKEGPSILRIQQVVRGDSAAYFCASSPTGQSTDTQYFGPGTRLTVL.

The chain links TRBV9 to TRBJ2-3, with 7 bases that match TRBD2. The length of the CDR3 is 14 residues. Trimming took 3 bases from V and 3 from J; bases not matched to a gene: 4. Germline values: CDR1 SGDLS, CDR2 YYNGEE. The CDR3 protein is CASSAGLETDTQYF. The CDR3 region has the DNA TGTGCCAGCAGCGCCGGACTAGAGACAGATACGCAGTATTTT. Filled out from reference TRBV9 and TRBJ2-3, the complete variable domain reads DSGVTQTPKHLITATGQRVTLRCSPRSGDLSVYWYQQSLDQGLQFLIQYYNGEERAKGNILERFSAQQFPDLHSELNLSSLELGDSALYFCASSAGLETDTQYFGPGTRLTVL.

The chain is built from TRBV5-1 and TRBJ2-4; 8 bases match TRBD1. V lost 3 bases and J lost 6; bases outside the gene matches: 8. The CDR3 has 15 residues. Germline loops: CDR1 SGHRS, CDR2 YFSETQ. The CDR3 sequence is CASSSDRAQGNIQYF. CDR3 nucleotides: TGCGCCAGCAGCTCGGACAGGGCACAGGGAAACATTCAGTACTTC. Looking up the rest from reference TRBV5-1 and TRBJ2-4 gives the full variable domain: KAGVTQTPRYLIKTRGQQVTLSCSPISGHRSVSWYQQTPGQGLQFLFEYFSETQRNKGNFPGRFSGRQFSNSRSEMNVSTLELGDSALYLCASSSDRAQGNIQYFGAGTRLSVL.

The gene calls are TRBV2 and TRBJ2-7; 9 positions match TRBD1. This CDR3 contains 14 residues. J lost 2 bases, V lost 6 bases, and 5 bases had no gene match. The germline V gene has CDR1 SNHLY and CDR2 FYNNEI. The CDR3 protein is CASRTDRGTYEQYF. CDR3 nucleotides: TGTGCCAGCAGGACGGACAGGGGAACCTACGAGCAGTACTTC.